This entry features one T cell receptor (beta chain) sequence. This sample was taken from a study of blood T cell repertoires in COVID-19. Overall study context: Specimens from acute and convalescent COVID-19 originated in the United States, Italy and Spain. T cells, B-cell-depleted T cells, or PBMCs supplied cDNA or gDNA.

The CDR3 contains 15 residues. V dropped 0 bases and J dropped 1 base, with 11 bases sitting between them. Germline V lookup: CDR1 SGHKS, CDR2 YYEKEE (reference sequence). Original methodology: Reference gene primers were amplified, and this amplification served to estimate nucleated cell counts. Sequencing used immunoSEQ multiplex PCR; TCRdb keeps in-frame clones, though not all of them. From that table come the V and J calls and clone size; the DNA was used to work out D and trimming. The repertoire includes approximately 200,000 clones, approximately 91% of them detected once, and about 1.1% sits in the top ten.

The sequence derives from a young man with acute or convalescent COVID-19. Sequenced sample: peripheral blood. The J gene is TRBJ2-7, the V gene TRBV5-5; no clear D. The CDR3 region has the DNA TGTGCCAGCAGCTTGGTTTCGCAGGAATCCTACGAGCAGTACTTC. Translation gives CASSLVSQESYEQYF. Supplemented by reference TRBV5-5 and TRBJ2-7, the full variable domain reads DAGVTQSPTHLIKTRGQQVTLRCSPISGHKSVSWYQQVLGQGPQFIFQYYEKEERGRGNFPDRFSARQFPNYSSELNVNALLLGDSALYLCASSLVSQESYEQYFGPGTRLTVT.